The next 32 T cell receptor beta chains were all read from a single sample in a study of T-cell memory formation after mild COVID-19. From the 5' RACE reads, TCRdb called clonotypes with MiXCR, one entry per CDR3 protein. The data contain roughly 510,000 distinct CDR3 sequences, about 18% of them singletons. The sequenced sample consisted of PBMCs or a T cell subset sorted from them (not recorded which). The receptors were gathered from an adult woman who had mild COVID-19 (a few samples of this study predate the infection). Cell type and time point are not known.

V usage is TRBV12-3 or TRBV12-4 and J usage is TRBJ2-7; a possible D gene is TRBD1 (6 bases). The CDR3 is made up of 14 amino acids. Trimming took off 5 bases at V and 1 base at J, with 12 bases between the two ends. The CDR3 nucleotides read TGTGCCAGCAGTCAGGACAGTCGGTCCTACGAGCAGTACTTC. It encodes CASSQDSRSYEQYF.

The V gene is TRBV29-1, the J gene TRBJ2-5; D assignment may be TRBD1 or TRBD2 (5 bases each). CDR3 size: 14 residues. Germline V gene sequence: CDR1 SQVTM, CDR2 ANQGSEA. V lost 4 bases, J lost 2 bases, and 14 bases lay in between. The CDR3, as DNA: TGCAGCGTTGGAATTGAGGGGTCTCAAGAGACCCAGTACTTC. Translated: CSVGIEGSQETQYF.

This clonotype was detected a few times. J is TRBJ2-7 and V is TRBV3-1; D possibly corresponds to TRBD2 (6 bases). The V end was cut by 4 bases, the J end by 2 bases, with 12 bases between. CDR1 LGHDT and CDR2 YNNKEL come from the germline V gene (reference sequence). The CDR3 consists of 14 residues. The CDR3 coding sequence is TGTGCCAGCAGCCGCGGGGACCCTCCCTACGAGCAGTACTTC. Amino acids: CASSRGDPPYEQYF.

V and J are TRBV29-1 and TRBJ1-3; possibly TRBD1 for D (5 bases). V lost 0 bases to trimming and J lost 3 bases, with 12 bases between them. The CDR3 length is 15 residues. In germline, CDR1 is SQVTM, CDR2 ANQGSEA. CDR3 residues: CSVEDPQGSGNTIYF. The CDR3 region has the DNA TGCAGCGTTGAAGACCCCCAGGGAAGTGGAAACACCATATATTTT.

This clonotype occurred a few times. The CDR3 reads CATSRDNGGNQPQHF. Written as DNA, the CDR3 is TGTGCCACCAGCAGAGATAATGGCGGCAATCAGCCCCAGCATTTT. The rearrangement links TRBV15 to TRBJ1-5; D gene unclear. The CDR3 totals 15 residues. Germline CDR1 is LNHNV and CDR2 is YYDKDF (reference sequence). The V and J ends lost 0 bases and 2 bases respectively, with 8 bases between them.

The CDR3 loop reads CATSGPGLAGAPQETQYF. CDR3 nucleotides: TGTGCCACCAGTGGACCCGGGCTAGCGGGAGCTCCCCAAGAGACCCAGTACTTC. V usage is TRBV24-1 and J usage is TRBJ2-5; TRBD2 matches at 10 bases. The CDR3 contains 18 residues. In germline, CDR1 is KGHDR, CDR2 SFDVKD. V shed 5 bases, J shed 1 base, and the junction held 12 bases outside the gene matches.

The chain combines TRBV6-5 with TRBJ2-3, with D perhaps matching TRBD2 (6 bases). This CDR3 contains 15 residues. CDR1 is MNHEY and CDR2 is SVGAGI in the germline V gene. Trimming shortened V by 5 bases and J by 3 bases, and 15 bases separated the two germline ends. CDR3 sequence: CASSEEGVSTDTQYF. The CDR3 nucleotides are TGTGCCAGCAGTGAGGAGGGAGTATCTACAGATACGCAGTATTTT.

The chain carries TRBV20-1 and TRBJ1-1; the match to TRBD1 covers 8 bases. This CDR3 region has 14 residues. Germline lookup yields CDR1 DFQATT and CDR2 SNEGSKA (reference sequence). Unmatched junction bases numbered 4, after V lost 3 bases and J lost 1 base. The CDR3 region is CSASRGTGNTEAFF. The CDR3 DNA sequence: TGCAGTGCTAGTAGGGGGACAGGGAACACTGAAGCTTTCTTT.

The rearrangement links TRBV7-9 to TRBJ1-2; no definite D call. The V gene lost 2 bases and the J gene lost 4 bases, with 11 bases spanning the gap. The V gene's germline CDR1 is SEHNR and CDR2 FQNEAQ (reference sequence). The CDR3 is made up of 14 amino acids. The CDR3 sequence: CASSLTEGSYGYTF. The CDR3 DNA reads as TGTGCCAGCAGCTTAACGGAGGGAAGCTATGGCTACACCTTC.

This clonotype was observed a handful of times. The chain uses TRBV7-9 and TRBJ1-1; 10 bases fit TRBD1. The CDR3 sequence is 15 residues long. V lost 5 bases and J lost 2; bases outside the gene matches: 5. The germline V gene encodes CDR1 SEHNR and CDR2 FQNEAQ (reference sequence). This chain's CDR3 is CASSAGTGVNTEAFF. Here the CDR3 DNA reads TGTGCCAGCAGCGCAGGGACAGGGGTAAACACTGAAGCTTTCTTT. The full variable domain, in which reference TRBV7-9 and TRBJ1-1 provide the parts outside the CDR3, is DTGVSQNPRHKITKRGQNVTFRCDPISEHNRLYWYRQTLGQGPEFLTYFQNEAQLEKSRLLSDRFSAERPKGSFSTLEIQRTEQGDSAMYLCASSAGTGVNTEAFFGQGTRLTVV.

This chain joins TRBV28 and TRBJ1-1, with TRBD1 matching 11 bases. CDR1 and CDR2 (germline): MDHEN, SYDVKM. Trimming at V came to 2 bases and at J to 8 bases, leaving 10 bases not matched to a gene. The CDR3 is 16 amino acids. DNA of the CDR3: TGTGCCAGCAGTTTAGGGGAGCAGGACAGGGGGCCAGAAGCTTTCTTT. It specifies CASSLGEQDRGPEAFF.

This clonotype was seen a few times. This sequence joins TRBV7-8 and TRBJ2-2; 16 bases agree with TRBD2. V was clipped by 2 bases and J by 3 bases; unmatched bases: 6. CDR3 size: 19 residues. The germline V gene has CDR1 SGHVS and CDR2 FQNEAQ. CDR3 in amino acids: CASSLPGTSGGADTGELFF. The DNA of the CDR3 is TGTGCCAGCAGCTTACCCGGGACTAGCGGGGGGGCCGACACCGGGGAGCTGTTTTTT.

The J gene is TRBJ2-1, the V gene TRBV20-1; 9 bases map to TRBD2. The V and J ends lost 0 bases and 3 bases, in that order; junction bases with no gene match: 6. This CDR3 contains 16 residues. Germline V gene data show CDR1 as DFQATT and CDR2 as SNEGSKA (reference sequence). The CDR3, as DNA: TGCAGTGCTAGAGACTATAGCGGGGGCCGCTACAATGAGCAGTTCTTC. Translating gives CSARDYSGGRYNEQFF.

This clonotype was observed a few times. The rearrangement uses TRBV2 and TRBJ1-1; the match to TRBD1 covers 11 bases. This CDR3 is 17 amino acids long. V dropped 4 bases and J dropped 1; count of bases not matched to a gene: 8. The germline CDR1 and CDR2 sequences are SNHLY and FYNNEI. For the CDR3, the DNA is TGTGCCAGCAGTGGGGACAGGGGGGGAACGCCGAACACTGAAGCTTTCTTT. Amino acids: CASSGDRGGTPNTEAFF.

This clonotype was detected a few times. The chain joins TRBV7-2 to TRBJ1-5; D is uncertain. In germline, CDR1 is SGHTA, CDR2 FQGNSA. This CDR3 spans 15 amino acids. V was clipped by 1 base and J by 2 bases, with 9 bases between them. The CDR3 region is CASSLDGLGNQPQHF. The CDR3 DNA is TGTGCCAGCAGCTTAGACGGTCTGGGCAATCAGCCCCAGCATTTT.

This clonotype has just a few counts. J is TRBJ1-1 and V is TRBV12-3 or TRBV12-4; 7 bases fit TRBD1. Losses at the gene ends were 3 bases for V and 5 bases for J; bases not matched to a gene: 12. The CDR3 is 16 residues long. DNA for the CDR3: TGTGCCAGCAGTTTGACCGGGACAGTCAAGGAGACTGAAGCTTTCTTT. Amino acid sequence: CASSLTGTVKETEAFF.

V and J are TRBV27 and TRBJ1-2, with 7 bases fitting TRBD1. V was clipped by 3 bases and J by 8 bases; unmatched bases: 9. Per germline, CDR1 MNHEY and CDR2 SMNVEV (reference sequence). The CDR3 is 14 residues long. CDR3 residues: CASSFWRGQGGYTF. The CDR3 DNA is TGTGCCAGCAGTTTCTGGAGGGGGCAGGGGGGCTACACCTTC.

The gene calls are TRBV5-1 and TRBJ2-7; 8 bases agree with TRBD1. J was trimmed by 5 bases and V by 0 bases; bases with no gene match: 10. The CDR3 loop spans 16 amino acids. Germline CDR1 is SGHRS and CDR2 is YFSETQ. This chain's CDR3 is CASSLAPGQVIHEQYF. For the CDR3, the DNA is TGCGCCAGCAGCTTGGCCCCGGGACAGGTAATCCACGAGCAGTACTTC.

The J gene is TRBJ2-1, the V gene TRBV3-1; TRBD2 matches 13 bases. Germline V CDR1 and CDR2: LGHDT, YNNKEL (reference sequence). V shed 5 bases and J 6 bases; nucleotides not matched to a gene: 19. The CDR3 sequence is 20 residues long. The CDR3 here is CASSLWTSGGGMTRSNEQFF. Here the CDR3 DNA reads TGTGCCAGCAGCTTATGGACTAGCGGGGGCGGAATGACTAGGAGCAATGAGCAGTTCTTC.

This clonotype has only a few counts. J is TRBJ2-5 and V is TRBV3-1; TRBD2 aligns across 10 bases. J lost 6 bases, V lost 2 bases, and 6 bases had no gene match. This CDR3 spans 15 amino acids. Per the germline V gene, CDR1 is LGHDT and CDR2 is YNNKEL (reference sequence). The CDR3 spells CASSQYPAGGQTQYF. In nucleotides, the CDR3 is TGTGCCAGCAGCCAATACCCAGCGGGGGGGCAGACCCAGTACTTC.

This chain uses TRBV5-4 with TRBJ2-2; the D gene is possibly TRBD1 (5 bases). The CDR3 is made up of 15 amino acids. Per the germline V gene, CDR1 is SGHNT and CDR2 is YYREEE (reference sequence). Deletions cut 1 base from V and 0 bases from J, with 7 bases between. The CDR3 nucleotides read TGTGCCAGCAGCTTGACACAGGCGAACACCGGGGAGCTGTTTTTT. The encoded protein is CASSLTQANTGELFF.

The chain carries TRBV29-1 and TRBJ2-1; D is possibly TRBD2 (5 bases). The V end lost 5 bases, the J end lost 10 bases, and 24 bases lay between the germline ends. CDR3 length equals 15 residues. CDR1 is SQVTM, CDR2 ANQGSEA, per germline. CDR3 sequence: CSVLGQEVRGDEQFF. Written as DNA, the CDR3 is TGCAGCGTTCTGGGCCAGGAGGTCCGAGGAGACGAGCAGTTCTTC.

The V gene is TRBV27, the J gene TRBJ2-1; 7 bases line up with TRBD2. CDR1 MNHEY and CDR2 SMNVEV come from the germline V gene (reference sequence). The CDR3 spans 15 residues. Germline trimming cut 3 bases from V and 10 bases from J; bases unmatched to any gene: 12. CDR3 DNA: TGTGCCAGCAGTTTGTGGCGGGAGAGTTTACGGGAGCAGTTCTTC. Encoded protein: CASSLWRESLREQFF.

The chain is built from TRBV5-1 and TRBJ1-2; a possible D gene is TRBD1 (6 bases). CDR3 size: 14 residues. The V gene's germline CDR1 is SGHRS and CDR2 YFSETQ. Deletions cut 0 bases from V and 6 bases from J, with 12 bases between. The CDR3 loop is CASSLAGGVDGYTF. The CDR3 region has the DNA TGCGCCAGCAGCTTGGCCGGGGGCGTGGATGGCTACACCTTC.

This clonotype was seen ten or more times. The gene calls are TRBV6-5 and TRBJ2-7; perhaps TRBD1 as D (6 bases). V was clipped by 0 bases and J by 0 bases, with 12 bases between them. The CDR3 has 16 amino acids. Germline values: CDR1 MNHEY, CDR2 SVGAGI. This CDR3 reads CASSYSYRANSYEQYF. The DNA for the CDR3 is TGTGCCAGCAGTTACTCTTACAGGGCTAACTCCTACGAGCAGTACTTC.

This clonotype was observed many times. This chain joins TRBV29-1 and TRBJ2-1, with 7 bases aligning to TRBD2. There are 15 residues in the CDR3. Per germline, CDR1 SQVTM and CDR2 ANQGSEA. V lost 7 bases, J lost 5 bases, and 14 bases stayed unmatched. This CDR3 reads CSGNTWTSGNNEQFF. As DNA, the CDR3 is TGCAGCGGGAACACATGGACTAGTGGGAACAATGAGCAGTTCTTC.

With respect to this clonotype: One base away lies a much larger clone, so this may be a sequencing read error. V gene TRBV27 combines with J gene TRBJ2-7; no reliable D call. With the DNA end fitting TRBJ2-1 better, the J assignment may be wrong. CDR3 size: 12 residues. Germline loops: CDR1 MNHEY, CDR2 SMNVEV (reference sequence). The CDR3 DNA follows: TGTGCCAGCAGGGGCTACACCTACGAGCAGTTCTTC. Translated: CASRGYTYEQFF.

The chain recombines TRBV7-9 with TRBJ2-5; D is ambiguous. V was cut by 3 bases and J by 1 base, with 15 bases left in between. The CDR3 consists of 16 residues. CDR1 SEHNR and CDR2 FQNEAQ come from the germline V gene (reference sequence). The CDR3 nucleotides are TGTGCCAGCAGCTTTTATCAGTCCAAACTCCAAGAGACCCAGTACTTC. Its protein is CASSFYQSKLQETQYF.

CDR3 sequence reads: CASSFREETQYF. In DNA, the CDR3 is TGCGCCAGCAGCTTCCGTGAGGAGACCCAGTACTTC. The chain joins TRBV5-1 to TRBJ2-5; D is unclear. Germline CDR1 SGHRS, CDR2 YFSETQ. The CDR3 loop spans 12 amino acids. Trimming cost V 2 bases and J 5 bases, with 7 bases left between them.

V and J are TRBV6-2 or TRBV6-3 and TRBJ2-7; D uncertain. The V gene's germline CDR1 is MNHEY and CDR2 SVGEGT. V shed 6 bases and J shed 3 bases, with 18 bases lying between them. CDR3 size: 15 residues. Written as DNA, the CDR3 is TGTGCCAGCAGGCGAACCTTGGGCGATAGCTACGAGCAGTACTTC. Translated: CASRRTLGDSYEQYF.

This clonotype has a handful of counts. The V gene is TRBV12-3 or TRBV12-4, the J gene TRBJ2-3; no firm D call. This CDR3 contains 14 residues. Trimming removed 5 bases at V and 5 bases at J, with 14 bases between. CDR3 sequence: CASSNISRRDTQYF. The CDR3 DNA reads TGTGCCAGCAGTAACATTAGCAGAAGAGATACGCAGTATTTT.

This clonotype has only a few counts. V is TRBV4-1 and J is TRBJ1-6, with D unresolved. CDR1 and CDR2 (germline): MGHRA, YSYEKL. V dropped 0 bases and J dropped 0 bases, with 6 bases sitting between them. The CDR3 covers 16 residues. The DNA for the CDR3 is TGCGCCAGCAGCCAAGAAACCGGCTCCTATAATTCACCCCTCCACTTT. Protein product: CASSQETGSYNSPLHF.